These 14 T cell receptor beta chains were sequenced from one sample in a study of OX40 agonist ivuxolimab in advanced cancers. Using immunoSEQ multiplex PCR, the repertoire was profiled, and TCRdb retains in-frame clones only, with some absent. The table has some 100,000 clones, around four fifths seen once. The source was CD4+ or CD8+ T cells sorted from blood, collected in a trial of the OX40 agonist ivuxolimab. These TCRs come from an adult with an advanced solid tumor such as melanoma, head and neck, liver or kidney cancer.

This chain uses TRBV5-1 with TRBJ2-3, with TRBD1 matching over 8 bases. The CDR3 is 14 residues long. Germline CDR1 is SGHRS and CDR2 is YFSETQ. J gave up 5 bases and V 4 bases, and 6 bases lay outside the gene matches. The CDR3 is CASSLMTGEDTQYF. CDR3 nucleotide sequence: TGCGCCAGCAGCCTGATGACAGGGGAAGATACGCAGTATTTT.

This clone was recorded once. This rearrangement joins TRBV28 to TRBJ2-1, with 10 nucleotides matching TRBD1. V shed 5 bases and J 3 bases; nucleotides not matched to a gene: 4. This CDR3 spans 15 amino acids. Germline assignment: CDR1 MDHEN and CDR2 SYDVKM. DNA for the CDR3: TGTGCCAGCAGTCTAGGGACAGGGGACTACAATGAGCAGTTCTTC. Its protein product is CASSLGTGDYNEQFF.

This sequence joins TRBV30 and TRBJ2-3; 13 bases fit TRBD2. Germline CDR1 GTSNPN, CDR2 SVGIG (reference sequence). Trimming at V came to 5 bases and at J to 4 bases, leaving 0 bases not matched to a gene. The CDR3 is made up of 13 amino acids. CDR3 nucleotide sequence: TGTGCCTGGGGACTAGCGGGAGCAGATACGCAGTATTTT. Protein sequence: CAWGLAGADTQYF.

This clone has just a few counts. The CDR3 is CASSRNGALDTEAFF. For the CDR3, the DNA is TGTGCCAGCAGCCGGAATGGGGCGTTGGACACTGAAGCTTTCTTT. This chain connects TRBV7-2 to TRBJ1-1, with D maybe TRBD1 (5 bases). The V end was cut by 5 bases, the J end by 3 bases, with 16 bases between. The CDR3 totals 15 residues. CDR1 and CDR2 from the germline V gene are SGHTA and FQGNSA.

The J gene is TRBJ1-1, the V gene TRBV6-5; TRBD1 aligns across 8 bases. The V gene's germline CDR1 is MNHEY and CDR2 SVGAGI. The CDR3 has 15 amino acids. V lost 2 bases to trimming and J lost 4 bases; unmatched junction nucleotides: 6. CDR3 nucleotide sequence: TGTGCCAGCAGTTACGTCACAGGGGGGGGCACTGAAGCTTTCTTT. The encoded protein is CASSYVTGGGTEAFF.

This clone was seen only a few times. The V call is TRBV7-9, the J call TRBJ1-6; 9 positions agree with TRBD1. The CDR3 consists of 15 residues. After removal of 5 bases from V and 9 bases from J, the junction contained 8 bases not matched to a gene. From germline, CDR1 is SEHNR and CDR2 FQNEAQ (reference sequence). The CDR3 DNA is TGTGCCAGCAGCCATTCCGACAGGGGGGGTTCACCCCTCCACTTT. Protein sequence: CASSHSDRGGSPLHF.

The rearrangement joins TRBV5-6 to TRBJ2-3, with D possibly TRBD2 on 7 matching bases. The germline V gene encodes CDR1 SGHDT and CDR2 YYEEEE. The CDR3 loop spans 17 amino acids. V was clipped by 0 bases and J by 3 bases, with 17 bases between them. The CDR3 region is CASSLASWEGGTDTQYF. CDR3 coding DNA: TGTGCCAGCAGCTTGGCTTCTTGGGAGGGGGGGACAGATACGCAGTATTTT. The variable domain in full, with the rest retrieved from reference TRBV5-6 and TRBJ2-3, is DAGVTQSPTHLIKTRGQQVTLRCSPKSGHDTVSWYQQALGQGPQFIFQYYEEEERQRGNFPDRFSGHQFPNYSSELNVNALLLGDSALYLCASSLASWEGGTDTQYFGPGTRLTVL.

This clone was detected ten times or more. Other nucleotide sequences from this sample produce the same CDR3. The chain uses TRBV18 and TRBJ2-1; no clear D gene. Germline V gene lookup returns CDR1 KGHSH and CDR2 LQKENI. The ends were cut back, 2 bases at V and 7 bases at J, with 3 bases in the middle. The CDR3 runs 11 residues. This CDR3 is CASSPRNEQFF. The CDR3 coding sequence is TGTGCCAGCTCACCAAGAAATGAGCAGTTCTTC. Together with reference TRBV18 and TRBJ2-1, the CDR3 gives the full variable domain: NAGVMQNPRHLVRRRGQEARLRCSPMKGHSHVYWYRQLPEEGLKFMVYLQKENIIDESGMPKERFSAEFPKEGPSILRIQQVVRGDSAAYFCASSPRNEQFFGPGTRLTVL.

The chain recombines TRBV18 with TRBJ2-5, with 8 bases that match TRBD1. The CDR3 is 15 amino acids. CDR1 and CDR2 from the germline V gene are KGHSH and LQKENI. V trimming: 4 bases; J trimming: 3 bases; junction bases outside the gene matches: 7. The CDR3, as DNA: TGTGCCAGCTCACGGATACCGGGACAGGAAGAGACCCAGTACTTC. Translating it yields CASSRIPGQEETQYF.

The CDR3 sequence is CASSPQRGSQDGYTF. CDR3 DNA sequence: TGTGCCAGCAGCCCCCAGCGGGGCAGCCAAGATGGCTACACCTTC. The chain couples TRBV7-9 to TRBJ1-2, with D possibly matching TRBD1 (5 bases). Germline-derived CDR1 and CDR2 are SEHNR and FQNEAQ (reference sequence). CDR3 length equals 15 residues. V was pared by 5 bases and J by 6 bases, with 19 bases between. The entire variable domain, with the rest obtained from reference TRBV7-9 and TRBJ1-2, is as follows: DTGVSQNPRHKITKRGQNVTFRCDPISEHNRLYWYRQTLGQGPEFLTYFQNEAQLEKSRLLSDRFSAERPKGSFSTLEIQRTEQGDSAMYLCASSPQRGSQDGYTFGSGTRLTVV.

This sequence joins TRBV5-6 and TRBJ2-7; TRBD2 is a possible D gene (5 bases). CDR1 SGHDT and CDR2 YYEEEE come from the germline V gene. V dropped 4 bases and J dropped 5 bases, with 13 bases sitting between them. The CDR3 length is 13 residues. The CDR3: CASSNEGYHEQYF. CDR3 nucleotides: TGTGCCAGCAGCAATGAGGGATACCACGAGCAGTACTTC.

The rearrangement links TRBV7-9 to TRBJ1-1; D is undetermined. Germline assignment: CDR1 SEHNR and CDR2 FQNEAQ (reference sequence). The CDR3 totals 14 residues. V lost 3 bases and J 0 bases, leaving 8 bases between the germline ends. CDR3 sequence (DNA): TGTGCCAGCAGCTTCTCGAACGTGAACACTGAAGCTTTCTTT. The encoded protein is CASSFSNVNTEAFF.

V is TRBV5-1 and J is TRBJ2-3; 7 bases fit TRBD2. The CDR3 length is 15 residues. The V segment lost 7 bases and the J segment 0 bases; nucleotides outside the gene matches: 8. Germline CDR1 is SGHRS and CDR2 is YFSETQ. CDR3: CASSKVRGSTDTQYF. CDR3 DNA: TGCGCCAGCTCCAAGGTGCGGGGGAGCACAGATACGCAGTATTTT.

This chain joins TRBV28 and TRBJ1-4; D is perhaps TRBD1 (6 bases). V was shortened by 8 bases and J by 7 bases, with 17 bases between the two germline ends. This CDR3 has 14 residues. Germline V gene data show CDR1 as MDHEN and CDR2 as SYDVKM. The DNA for the CDR3 is TGTGCCAGCTTTTCGCAGGGGTTAGGTGAAAAACTGTTTTTT. It encodes CASFSQGLGEKLFF.